One and the same sample provided the 17 T cell receptor beta chains below, sequenced in a study of sequential checkpoint blockade in melanoma. Repertoires were generated with immunoSEQ multiplex PCR, while TCRdb's copy carries only in-frame clones and drops some. The profile shows approximately 21,000 clones, roughly four fifths of them singletons. Described treatment: randomized to nivolumab then ipilimumab (arm A) or the reverse (arm B). The sample consisted of CD8+ T cells sorted from blood (inferred from file names), taken from a patient given nivolumab and ipilimumab in sequence. The receptor source for this set is a human donor with melanoma.

V gene TRBV9 combines with J gene TRBJ2-2; perhaps TRBD1 as D (6 bases). Germline CDR1 and CDR2: SGDLS and YYNGEE. There are 17 residues in the CDR3. Trimming took 4 bases from V and 1 from J, leaving 17 bases between them. In DNA, the CDR3 is TGTGCCAGCAGCTTCCCCCGACAGGTCAAGAACACCGGGGAGCTGTTTTTT. It is translated as CASSFPRQVKNTGELFF.

V gene TRBV4-2 combines with J gene TRBJ2-1, with TRBD2 identical over 11 bases. Per germline, CDR1 LGHNA and CDR2 YNFKEQ. This CDR3 is built from 17 residues. With V trimmed by 4 bases and J by 6 bases, 11 bases remained unmatched. DNA of the CDR3: TGTGCCAGCAGCCTTCGTTTACTAGCGGGGGACCTCAATGAGCAGTTCTTC. Translated: CASSLRLLAGDLNEQFF.

The J gene is TRBJ2-7, the V gene TRBV5-4; 9 bases match TRBD1. CDR1 is SGHNT, CDR2 YYREEE, per germline (reference sequence). With 4 bases clipped from V and 3 bases from J, the junction kept 8 bases outside the gene matches. The CDR3 has 15 residues. CDR3 amino acids: CASSTPGQGLYEQYF. CDR3 nucleotides: TGTGCCAGCAGCACTCCGGGACAGGGCCTCTACGAGCAGTACTTC.

The rearrangement joins TRBV5-1 to TRBJ2-1; 7 bases map to TRBD2. The length of the CDR3 is 14 residues. Germline trimming cut 7 bases from V and 6 bases from J; bases unmatched to any gene: 10. Germline-derived CDR1 and CDR2 are SGHRS and YFSETQ. Here the CDR3 DNA reads TGCGCCAGCGGGACGGGGGGACGTCCCAATGAGCAGTTCTTC. Translated, it gives CASGTGGRPNEQFF. Complete variable domain (other parts from reference TRBV5-1 and TRBJ2-1): KAGVTQTPRYLIKTRGQQVTLSCSPISGHRSVSWYQQTPGQGLQFLFEYFSETQRNKGNFPGRFSGRQFSNSRSEMNVSTLELGDSALYLCASGTGGRPNEQFFGPGTRLTVL.

This clone was detected only once. The chain uses TRBV4-3 and TRBJ1-2, with 11 bases lining up with TRBD1. V lost 4 bases to trimming and J lost 8 bases; unmatched junction nucleotides: 6. CDR3 length equals 14 residues. The V gene's germline CDR1 is LGHNA and CDR2 YSLEER. The CDR3 nucleotides are TGCGCCAGCAGCCTTGGACAGGGGGCGGGGGGCTACACCTTC. Amino acid sequence: CASSLGQGAGGYTF.

The chain joins TRBV27 to TRBJ1-1, with a weak D call TRBD1 (6 bases). Germline V gene lookup returns CDR1 MNHEY and CDR2 SMNVEV (reference sequence). Trimming removed 0 bases from V and 5 bases from J, with 10 bases in between. This CDR3 is 14 amino acids long. The CDR3 nucleotides are TGTGCCAGCAGTTTATCAGGGGGTCGGACTGAAGCTTTCTTT. This translates into CASSLSGGRTEAFF.

The rearrangement joins TRBV4-3 to TRBJ2-7, with TRBD1 matching over 7 bases. V shed 0 bases, J shed 1 base, and the junction held 3 bases outside the gene matches. In germline, CDR1 is LGHNA, CDR2 YSLEER. The CDR3 runs 15 residues. The CDR3: CASSQEAGGSYEQYF. Here the CDR3 DNA reads TGCGCCAGCAGCCAAGAAGCAGGGGGTTCCTACGAGCAGTACTTC.

The chain combines TRBV6-1 with TRBJ1-5; D not certain. Trimming cost V 0 bases and J 0 bases, with 9 bases left between them. The CDR3 runs to 16 residues. Germline V gives CDR1 MNHNS, CDR2 SASEGT. CDR3 amino acids: CASSEARETSNQPQHF. CDR3 coding DNA: TGTGCCAGCAGTGAAGCGCGGGAGACTAGCAATCAGCCCCAGCATTTT.

This clone was seen only a few times. The chain is built from TRBV7-2 and TRBJ2-3; TRBD2 matches 15 bases. Germline values: CDR1 SGHTA, CDR2 FQGNSA. V was clipped by 5 bases and J by 6 bases; unmatched bases: 15. This CDR3 contains 19 residues. Here the CDR3 DNA reads TGTGCCAGCAGCCCCCGCTATGGACTAGCGGGAGGGTACGGGGATACGCAGTATTTT. This sequence encodes CASSPRYGLAGGYGDTQYF.

This chain uses TRBV9 with TRBJ1-2; D remains ambiguous. The CDR3 consists of 14 residues. Germline CDR1 and CDR2: SGDLS and YYNGEE. Deletions cut 2 bases from V and 5 bases from J, with 13 bases between. The chain's CDR3 is CASSVSERWYGYTF. The CDR3 nucleotides are TGTGCCAGCAGCGTCTCCGAGAGGTGGTATGGCTACACCTTC.

The rearrangement joins TRBV11-3 to TRBJ2-1, with D possibly TRBD2 on 5 matching bases. Germline CDR1 reads SGHNT; CDR2 reads YENEEA. The CDR3 runs 13 residues. Trimming shortened V by 1 base and J by 7 bases, and 8 bases separated the two germline ends. CDR3 bases: TGTGCCAGCAGCTTAGGCACGGGGAATGAGCAGTTCTTC. Amino acids: CASSLGTGNEQFF.

The chain's CDR3 is CASSLGQPLFF. Written as DNA, the CDR3 is TGTGCCAGCAGTTTAGGACAGCCCCTTTTCTTT. The chain combines TRBV6-6 with TRBJ1-1; a possible D gene is TRBD1 (6 bases). The length of the CDR3 is 11 residues. Per the germline V gene, CDR1 is MNHNY and CDR2 is SVGAGI (reference sequence). V was cut by 4 bases and J by 13 bases, with 13 bases left in between.

This rearrangement joins TRBV5-5 to TRBJ1-1; the match to TRBD1 covers 8 bases. This CDR3 has 14 amino acids. V dropped 0 bases and J dropped 5; count of bases not matched to a gene: 3. Germline V gene data show CDR1 as SGHKS and CDR2 as YYEKEE (reference sequence). CDR3 loop: CASSLDRGGTEAFF. The CDR3 DNA reads TGTGCCAGCAGCTTGGACAGGGGGGGTACTGAAGCTTTCTTT.

J is TRBJ2-5 and V is TRBV27; D remains ambiguous. CDR3 length equals 14 residues. V shed 5 bases and J shed 4 bases, with 14 bases lying between them. The V gene's germline CDR1 is MNHEY and CDR2 SMNVEV (reference sequence). The CDR3 protein is CASSPRRQIETQYF. The CDR3 DNA sequence: TGTGCCAGCAGTCCCAGGCGACAAATAGAGACCCAGTACTTC.

The V call is TRBV4-3, the J call TRBJ2-7, with 9 nucleotides matching TRBD2. Germline lookup yields CDR1 LGHNA and CDR2 YSLEER. The CDR3 loop spans 17 amino acids. V was pared by 2 bases and J by 3 bases, with 11 bases of the junction left unmatched. CDR3 loop: CASSQIRSGGASYEQYF. CDR3 nucleotide sequence: TGCGCCAGCAGCCAAATACGTAGCGGGGGAGCTAGCTACGAGCAGTACTTC.

The CDR3 DNA follows: TGCGCCAGCAGCCAAGATTACCTCGGCTTGAAATCAGGGGGAAGCACTGAAGCTTTCTTT. Protein product: CASSQDYLGLKSGGSTEAFF. V and J are TRBV4-3 and TRBJ1-1, with 7 positions matching TRBD1. The CDR3 consists of 20 residues. The J segment lost 4 bases and the V segment lost 0 bases, leaving 20 bases of the junction unmatched. Germline V gives CDR1 LGHNA, CDR2 YSLEER.

The chain has TRBV7-8 and TRBJ2-3, with TRBD2 matching over 7 bases. The CDR3 loop spans 15 amino acids. The V gene end was trimmed by 1 base and the J gene end by 4 bases; junction bases not matched to a gene: 5. Looked up from germline, CDR1 is SGHVS and CDR2 is FQNEAQ. CDR3 amino acids: CASSLDGLAADTQYF. Written as DNA, the CDR3 is TGTGCCAGCAGCTTAGATGGCCTAGCGGCAGATACGCAGTATTTT.